These 27 T cell receptor beta chains originate from one sample sequenced in a study of CXCR3-negative and CXCR3-positive naive CD8 T cells. Their antigens remain unidentified. Preparation of TRB cDNA libraries relied on 5' RACE carrying UMI labels. TCRdb reprocessed the 5' RACE reads, with one entry per CDR3 protein and no DNA. This listing includes more than 80,000 distinct CDR3 sequences. Study outcomes and limitations: In CXCR3-positive naive cells, the TRB CDR3s were more hydrophobic than in CXCR3-negative naive cells.

The sequenced sample was naive CXCR3+ CD8+ T cells from blood. Subset: CD45RO-CCR7+CD27+CD95- naive CD8+ T cells expressing CXCR3 (TNR3+). The receptors were gathered from a human donor in good health. Some clones in this sample may be carry-over from other donors' samples.

J is TRBJ1-1 and V is TRBV25-1. The germline CDR1 and CDR2 sequences are MGHDK and SYGVNS. This CDR3 spans 11 amino acids. CDR3 in amino acids: CACDTGTEAFF.

V and J are TRBV9 and TRBJ2-5; TCRdb reports TRBD1, a call that lacks DNA to check it against. Per germline, CDR1 SGDLS and CDR2 YYNGEE. This CDR3 has 14 amino acids. This chain's CDR3 is CASSPGTAQETQYF.

The chain links TRBV4-1 to TRBJ1-5; TCRdb gives TRBD1 as the D gene, but with no DNA this cannot be confirmed. This CDR3 region has 15 residues. The germline V gene has CDR1 MGHRA and CDR2 YSYEKL. This CDR3 is CASSQWQGSNQPQHF.

This chain links TRBV7-3 with TRBJ1-2. The CDR3 covers 14 residues. Germline V gene lookup returns CDR1 SGHTA and CDR2 FQGTGA. Here the CDR3 reads CASSLEPDNYGYTF.

The chain carries TRBV6-1 and TRBJ2-3; the D call from TCRdb, TRBD1, cannot be confirmed without DNA. The V gene's germline CDR1 is MNHNS and CDR2 SASEGT. CDR3 length equals 20 residues. The CDR3 here is CASSEAGGMMLGADADTQYF.

The chain employs TRBV12-3 or TRBV12-4 and TRBJ1-2; TCRdb designates TRBD1, a call that cannot be tested without DNA. This CDR3 spans 15 amino acids. This CDR3 reads CASFKGTGDEYGYTF.

The chain uses TRBV7-9 and TRBJ1-2; TCRdb selects TRBD1, and the lack of DNA leaves this call unchecked. CDR1 is SEHNR and CDR2 is FQNEAQ in the germline V gene (reference sequence). The length of the CDR3 is 13 residues. The CDR3 spells CASRPTGFSGYTF.

This chain uses TRBV3-1 with TRBJ2-3. Germline CDR1 and CDR2: LGHDT and YNNKEL (reference sequence). The CDR3 spans 14 residues. The CDR3 reads CASSQVLESDTRYF.

The CDR3 reads CAWRGPHVPPGELFF. The chain recombines TRBV30 with TRBJ2-2; with no DNA, the TCRdb D assignment of TRBD1 cannot be verified. Germline assignment: CDR1 GTSNPN and CDR2 SVGIG (reference sequence). This CDR3 spans 15 amino acids. Looking up the rest from reference TRBV30 and TRBJ2-2 gives the full variable domain: SQTIHQWPATLVQPVGSPLSLECTVEGTSNPNLYWYRQAAGRGLQLLFYSVGIGQISSEVPQNLSASRPQDRQFILSSKKLLLSDSGFYLCAWRGPHVPPGELFFGEGSRLTVL.

The chain employs TRBV7-3 and TRBJ2-1; as DNA is missing, the TRBD1 call by TCRdb cannot be tested. The CDR3 runs 14 residues. Germline lookup yields CDR1 SGHTA and CDR2 FQGTGA. CDR3 amino acids: CASSLAGGTSEQFF.

V and J are TRBV5-1 and TRBJ2-1; the TCRdb D gene call, TRBD2, has no DNA to confirm it. This CDR3 has 16 residues. Germline lookup yields CDR1 SGHRS and CDR2 YFSETQ. The CDR3 loop reads CASSLRLAGGNNEQFF.

This chain connects TRBV5-4 to TRBJ2-5; TCRdb's D call of TRBD1 is untestable without DNA. The CDR3 runs to 15 residues. The germline V gene has CDR1 SGHNT and CDR2 YYREEE (reference sequence). The CDR3 spells CASSFNGGAQETQYF.

CDR3 sequence reads: CASSYSRGGIAGELFF. The chain recombines TRBV6-5 with TRBJ2-2; the TCRdb D gene call, TRBD1, has no DNA to confirm it. The CDR3 extends over 16 amino acids. The germline CDR1 and CDR2 sequences are MNHEY and SVGAGI.

V usage is TRBV4-3 and J usage is TRBJ2-1; TCRdb's D call, TRBD1, is unchecked because there is no DNA. CDR3 length: 14 amino acids. Germline V gene sequence: CDR1 LGHNA, CDR2 YSLEER. The CDR3 reads CASSQDFEGNEQFF.

The rearrangement links TRBV7-9 to TRBJ2-1. The CDR3 totals 14 residues. In germline, CDR1 is SEHNR, CDR2 FQNEAQ (reference sequence). CDR3 sequence: CASSSTGTPTEQFF.

The rearrangement uses TRBV20-1 and TRBJ1-1. This CDR3 contains 11 residues. CDR1 and CDR2 (germline): DFQATT, SNEGSKA (reference sequence). CDR3 residues: CSARVEFEAFF.

The gene calls are TRBV14 and TRBJ2-1; TCRdb lists TRBD2, though no DNA is available to test this call. CDR1 SGHDN and CDR2 FVKESK come from the germline V gene. This CDR3 has 14 residues. The CDR3 spells CASSGRAVGYEQFF. Full variable domain (rest looked up from reference TRBV14 and TRBJ2-1): EAGVTQFPSHSVIEKGQTVTLRCDPISGHDNLYWYRRVMGKEIKFLLHFVKESKQDESGMPNNRFLAERTGGTYSTLKVQPAELEDSGVYFCASSGRAVGYEQFFGPGTRLTVL.

The chain carries TRBV29-1 and TRBJ2-2; the D call from TCRdb, TRBD2, cannot be confirmed without DNA. CDR1 and CDR2 from the germline V gene are SQVTM and ANQGSEA. The CDR3 has 13 residues. CDR3 residues: CSVERENTGELFF.

The V gene is TRBV4-2, the J gene TRBJ2-7; with no DNA, the TCRdb D assignment of TRBD2 cannot be verified. There are 15 residues in the CDR3. CDR1 is LGHNA, CDR2 YNFKEQ, per germline. CDR3 sequence: CASSQDSGLSYEQYF.

The rearrangement links TRBV28 to TRBJ2-3; without DNA, the TCRdb call of TRBD2 cannot be checked. This CDR3 spans 18 amino acids. The germline V gene has CDR1 MDHEN and CDR2 SYDVKM. CDR3 residues: CASSFNPGLAGVPDTQYF.

The chain uses TRBV4-2 and TRBJ1-1. The CDR3 covers 13 residues. CDR1 is LGHNA, CDR2 YNFKEQ, per germline. CDR3 loop: CASSQAINTEAFF.

This chain links TRBV4-2 with TRBJ2-3; TCRdb names TRBD2, which stays unverified in the absence of DNA. The CDR3 runs to 16 residues. Germline V CDR1 and CDR2: LGHNA, YNFKEQ. This chain's CDR3 is CASSQDSAGGPDTQYF.

The chain has TRBV29-1 and TRBJ1-2; the TCRdb D gene call, TRBD1, has no DNA to confirm it. The CDR3 runs 13 residues. Germline CDR1 reads SQVTM; CDR2 reads ANQGSEA. CDR3 protein: CSGIGAGDDDYTF.

The chain combines TRBV7-9 with TRBJ2-2; the D call of TRBD2 rests on TCRdb alone, since no DNA is present to check it. CDR3 length: 13 residues. Germline assignment: CDR1 SEHNR and CDR2 FQNEAQ (reference sequence). The CDR3 is CASSLIADGELFF.

The chain employs TRBV6-2 or TRBV6-3 and TRBJ2-1; no DNA is available, so the TRBD2 call from TCRdb remains unchecked. This CDR3 is built from 13 residues. Germline V gene lookup returns CDR1 MNHEY and CDR2 SVGEGT. CDR3 region: CASRGTSGAEQFF.

The CDR3 is CASSLTGEETQYF. The V call is TRBV11-3, the J call TRBJ2-5; the TCRdb D gene call, TRBD1, has no DNA to confirm it. CDR1 and CDR2 (germline): SGHNT, YENEEA. CDR3 length equals 13 residues.

This sequence joins TRBV20-1 and TRBJ2-2. The CDR3 extends over 15 amino acids. Germline values: CDR1 DFQATT, CDR2 SNEGSKA (reference sequence). The CDR3 here is CSAREWDSNTGELFF.